A single sample gave rise to the 18 T cell receptor beta chains below, sequenced in a study of glioma-infiltrating T cells after dendritic cell vaccination. Time point meaning: after dendritic cell vaccination, including at tumor progression/relapse. Profiled with immunoSEQ multiplex PCR; TCRdb holds only in-frame clones, not every one. Altogether 60,000 or so clones are present, around nine tenths being singletons, with the ten largest covering around 10%. Sequences were derived from blood, sampled after dendritic cell vaccination. These receptors came from a human donor with glioblastoma.

About this clone itself: In the same sample, other DNA sequences code for this CDR3. The genes are TRBV29-1 and TRBJ1-1; D perhaps matches TRBD1 (5 bases). V was clipped by 6 bases and J by 0 bases, with 14 bases between them. Germline values: CDR1 SQVTM, CDR2 ANQGSEA. The length of the CDR3 is 14 residues. The CDR3 loop is CSVTGVEMNTEAFF. As DNA, the CDR3 is TGCAGCGTCACGGGGGTGGAAATGAACACTGAAGCTTTCTTT. The full variable domain, its missing parts supplied by reference TRBV29-1 and TRBJ1-1, is SAVISQKPSRDICQRGTSLTIQCQVDSQVTMMFWYRQQPGQSLTLIATANQGSEATYESGFVIDKFPISRPNLTFSTLTVSNMSPEDSSIYLCSVTGVEMNTEAFFGQGTRLTVV.

The chain has TRBV11-2 and TRBJ2-1; 9 bases match TRBD1. The CDR3 contains 15 residues. The V and J ends lost 3 bases and 4 bases, in that order; junction bases with no gene match: 4. CDR1 is SGHAT and CDR2 is FQNNGV in the germline V gene. The chain's CDR3 is CASSFGTGRYNEQFF. The CDR3 DNA reads TGTGCCAGCAGCTTCGGGACAGGGAGATACAATGAGCAGTTCTTC.

The CDR3 region is CASSDLVGLEDEQYF. The DNA of the CDR3 is TGCGCCAGCAGTGATCTAGTAGGGCTGGAGGACGAGCAGTACTTC. V is TRBV10-1 and J is TRBJ2-7; D is perhaps TRBD2 (5 bases). Trimming took off 3 bases at V and 5 bases at J, with 17 bases between the two ends. The CDR3 totals 15 residues. Germline V gene data show CDR1 as WNHNN and CDR2 as SYGVQD (reference sequence).

The chain uses TRBV5-1 and TRBJ2-1; 7 nucleotides line up with TRBD1. The CDR3 totals 15 residues. Germline V gene data show CDR1 as SGHRS and CDR2 as YFSETQ. Germline trimming cut 0 bases from V and 5 bases from J; bases unmatched to any gene: 5. CDR3 DNA sequence: TGCGCCAGCAGCTTGGCTGGACAGGTTGACAATGAGCAGTTCTTC. Its protein product is CASSLAGQVDNEQFF. Variable domain in full (rest from reference TRBV5-1 and TRBJ2-1): KAGVTQTPRYLIKTRGQQVTLSCSPISGHRSVSWYQQTPGQGLQFLFEYFSETQRNKGNFPGRFSGRQFSNSRSEMNVSTLELGDSALYLCASSLAGQVDNEQFFGPGTRLTVL.

The chain recombines TRBV19 with TRBJ2-7; tentatively, D is TRBD1 (6 bases). Germline V CDR1 and CDR2: LNHDA, SQIVND (reference sequence). Trimming stripped 5 bases from V and 2 bases from J, with 19 bases between. The CDR3 spans 16 residues. In nucleotides, the CDR3 is TGTGCCAGTAGTTCGCCCCCCGGGACACCTCCCTACGAGCAGTACTTC. This encodes CASSSPPGTPPYEQYF. Complete variable domain (other parts from reference TRBV19 and TRBJ2-7): DGGITQSPKYLFRKEGQNVTLSCEQNLNHDAMYWYRQDPGQGLRLIYYSQIVNDFQKGDIAEGYSVSREKKESFPLTVTSAQKNPTAFYLCASSSPPGTPPYEQYFGPGTRLTVT.

The chain links TRBV19 to TRBJ2-1; 8 positions agree with TRBD1. The trim removed 10 bases at V and 2 bases at J, leaving 1 base unmatched. CDR3 length equals 12 residues. Germline assignment: CDR1 LNHDA and CDR2 SQIVND (reference sequence). CDR3 sequence: CATRGPYNEQFF. As DNA, the CDR3 is TGTGCCACCAGGGGGCCCTACAATGAGCAGTTCTTC.

The rearrangement joins TRBV15 to TRBJ2-7, with 9 bases identical to TRBD1. Germline values: CDR1 LNHNV, CDR2 YYDKDF (reference sequence). Germline trimming cut 4 bases from V and 1 base from J; bases unmatched to any gene: 14. There are 18 residues in the CDR3. The CDR3 DNA reads as TGTGCCACCAGCATTACCCGGGACAGGGTGACCCGATCCTACGAGCAGTACTTC. Translation: CATSITRDRVTRSYEQYF. The whole variable domain, filled in from reference TRBV15 and TRBJ2-7, reads DAMVIQNPRYQVTQFGKPVTLSCSQTLNHNVMYWYQQKSSQAPKLLFHYYDKDFNNEADTPDNFQSRRPNTSFCFLDIRSPGLGDTAMYLCATSITRDRVTRSYEQYFGPGTRLTVT.

This sequence joins TRBV27 and TRBJ1-1; 10 bases align to TRBD1. Germline lookup yields CDR1 MNHEY and CDR2 SMNVEV (reference sequence). The CDR3 sequence is 17 residues long. V lost 3 bases and J lost 5; bases outside the gene matches: 12. The CDR3 DNA reads TGTGCCAGCAGTTTTTCGACAGGGGGCGGAAGAGGGACTGAAGCTTTCTTT. Translation: CASSFSTGGGRGTEAFF.

This clone has just a few counts. The V gene is TRBV2, the J gene TRBJ1-1, with TRBD1 matching over 7 bases. The trim removed 1 base at V and 5 bases at J, leaving 10 bases unmatched. This CDR3 comprises 16 residues. The germline V gene has CDR1 SNHLY and CDR2 FYNNEI. In DNA form, the CDR3 reads TGTGCCAGCAGTGAAGGGGGTTCCAGGGGGAGGACTGAAGCTTTCTTT. Protein: CASSEGGSRGRTEAFF.

This chain links TRBV2 with TRBJ2-1, with TRBD2 matching 9 bases. Germline CDR1 and CDR2: SNHLY and FYNNEI. Trimming cost V 4 bases and J 4 bases; bases outside gene matches: 5. The CDR3 is 15 residues long. The CDR3 DNA sequence: TGTGCCAGCAGTGTACCCAGCGGGGGGTACAATGAGCAGTTCTTC. Protein product: CASSVPSGGYNEQFF.

In its sample, this clone was seen a few times. This chain links TRBV6-1 with TRBJ1-1, with D tentatively TRBD1 (6 bases). The CDR3 consists of 16 residues. V was clipped by 0 bases and J by 6 bases, with 17 bases between them. CDR1 and CDR2 (germline): MNHNS, SASEGT. CDR3 nucleotides: TGTGCCAGCAGTGAAGCGCTTCCGGCGTCAGGGGCTGAAGCTTTCTTT. Translation gives CASSEALPASGAEAFF.

This chain connects TRBV5-4 to TRBJ2-3, with 9 bases that match TRBD1. The CDR3 has 15 amino acids. V lost 0 bases to trimming and J lost 3 bases; unmatched junction nucleotides: 2. Germline V gene data show CDR1 as SGHNT and CDR2 as YYREEE (reference sequence). The CDR3 spells CASSLDRGRTDTQYF. The CDR3 DNA follows: TGTGCCAGCAGCTTGGACAGGGGGCGGACAGATACGCAGTATTTT.

The chain employs TRBV6-5 and TRBJ2-1, with a possible D match to TRBD2 (6 bases). The germline V gene has CDR1 MNHEY and CDR2 SVGAGI. There are 15 residues in the CDR3. V lost 2 bases, J lost 5 bases, and 13 bases lay in between. The CDR3 protein is CASSYGAGPNNEQFF. As DNA, the CDR3 is TGTGCCAGCAGTTACGGGGCGGGGCCAAACAATGAGCAGTTCTTC.

This clone showed up just once. The chain recombines TRBV6-4 with TRBJ2-3; 10 bases fit TRBD2. The germline gives CDR1 MRHNA, CDR2 SNTAGT. The CDR3 extends over 15 amino acids. V was pared by 4 bases and J by 2 bases, with 3 bases of the junction left unmatched. CDR3 protein: CASSATSGLTDTQYF. CDR3 DNA sequence: TGTGCCAGCAGTGCGACTAGCGGGCTCACAGATACGCAGTATTTT.

The chain joins TRBV12-2 to TRBJ2-5; the tabulated D call, TRBD2, remains unverified against the DNA. TRBV12-2 is annotated as a pseudogene. The CDR3 totals 15 residues. The CDR3 nucleotides read TGTGCAAGTCGCTTAGTATCCGCGGGAGAAGAGACCCAGTACTTC. Protein sequence: CASRLVSAGEETQYF.

The rearrangement links TRBV5-1 to TRBJ1-4, with D tentatively TRBD1 (6 bases). The CDR3 extends over 15 amino acids. The ends were cut back, 4 bases at V and 6 bases at J, with 16 bases in the middle. CDR1 is SGHRS, CDR2 YFSETQ, per germline. The DNA for the CDR3 is TGCGCCAGCAGCGCCCAGGGGACGGGCGATGAAAAACTGTTTTTT. Translating it yields CASSAQGTGDEKLFF.

This chain connects TRBV30 to TRBJ1-3, with a tentative D call TRBD1 (5 bases). The germline gives CDR1 GTSNPN, CDR2 SVGIG (reference sequence). The V end was cut by 5 bases, the J end by 6 bases, with 14 bases between. The CDR3 length is 13 residues. CDR3 in amino acids: CAWVGRVANTIYF. The CDR3 DNA reads TGTGCCTGGGTCGGCAGGGTTGCAAACACCATATATTTT. The full variable domain, in which reference TRBV30 and TRBJ1-3 provide the parts outside the CDR3, is SQTIHQWPATLVQPVGSPLSLECTVEGTSNPNLYWYRQAAGRGLQLLFYSVGIGQISSEVPQNLSASRPQDRQFILSSKKLLLSDSGFYLCAWVGRVANTIYFGEGSWLTVV.

This chain connects TRBV7-6 to TRBJ1-4; D remains unclear. This CDR3 region has 16 residues. V was cut by 5 bases and J by 7 bases, with 20 bases left in between. Germline CDR1 reads SGHVS; CDR2 reads FNYEAQ. The chain's CDR3 is CASSARGVPLIEKLFF. As DNA, the CDR3 is TGTGCCAGCAGCGCTCGAGGAGTTCCACTAATTGAAAAACTGTTTTTT.